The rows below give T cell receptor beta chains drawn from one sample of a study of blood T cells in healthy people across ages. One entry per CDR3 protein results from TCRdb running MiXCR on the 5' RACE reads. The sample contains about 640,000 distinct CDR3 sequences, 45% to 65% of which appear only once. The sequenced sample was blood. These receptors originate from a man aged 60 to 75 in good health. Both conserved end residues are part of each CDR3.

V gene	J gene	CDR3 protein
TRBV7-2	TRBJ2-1	CASSLGTGTLQFF
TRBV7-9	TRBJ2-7	CASSLEEGPTYEQYF
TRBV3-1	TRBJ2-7	CASSQERTGSSYEQYF
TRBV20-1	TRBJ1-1	CSARQGNEAFF
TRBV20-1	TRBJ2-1	CSAPLAGGQLEQFF
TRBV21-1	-	CASSKLPLRRLAGETQYF
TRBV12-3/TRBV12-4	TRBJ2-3	CASSFPQTTDTQYF
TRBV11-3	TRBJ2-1	CASSLDQGGSGHYNEQFF
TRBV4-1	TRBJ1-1	CASSHETGLLRVFF
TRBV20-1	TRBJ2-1	CSAPRQGGVNEQFF
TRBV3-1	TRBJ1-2	CASSHPGGTDGYTF
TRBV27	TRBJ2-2	CASSPGVIAGGPSGELFF
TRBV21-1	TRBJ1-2	CASSKAQPGTGGDNYGYTF
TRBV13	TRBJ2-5	CASSRGRPVETQYF
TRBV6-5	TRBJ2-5	CASSRPGTLEETQYF
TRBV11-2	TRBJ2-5	CASSLGRVGGAQETQYF
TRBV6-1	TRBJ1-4	CASSEATGHPEKLFF
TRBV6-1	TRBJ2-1	CASTGGDRGRNEQFF
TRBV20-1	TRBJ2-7	CSARARDGGGYEQYF
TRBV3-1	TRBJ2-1	CASSQELAGGRIYNEQFF
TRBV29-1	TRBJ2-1	CSALGPGLGEQFF
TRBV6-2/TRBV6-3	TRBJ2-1	CASRGDRGRLSGAYNEQFF
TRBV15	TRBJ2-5	CATRGLAGFETQYF
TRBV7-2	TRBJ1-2	CASSAGTGYGYTF
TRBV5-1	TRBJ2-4	CASSLAGQGARGLAKNIRYF
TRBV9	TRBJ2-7	CASSVDAGTGEYEQYF
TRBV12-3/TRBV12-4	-	CASSPITTGRETQYF
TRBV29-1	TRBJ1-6	CSVVEQLNSPLHF
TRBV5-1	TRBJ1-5	CASSLQGHQPQHF
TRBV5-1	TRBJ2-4	CASSPGEGIQYF
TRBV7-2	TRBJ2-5	CASTLGLAGGTQYF
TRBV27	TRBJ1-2	CASTPRATGGVGGYTF
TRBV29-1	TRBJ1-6	CSAQQAYNSPLHF
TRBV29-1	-	CSVEDRGTQYF
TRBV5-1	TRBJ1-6	CASSTENDNSPLHF
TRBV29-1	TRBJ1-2	CSVVRGQDYGYTF
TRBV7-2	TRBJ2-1	CASSSRTSGQFF
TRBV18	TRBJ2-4	CASSPGQGMSGIQYF
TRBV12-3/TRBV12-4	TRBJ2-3	CASSPRTVTDTQYF
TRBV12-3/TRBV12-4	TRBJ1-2	CASTQQGNYGYTF
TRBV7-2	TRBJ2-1	CASSKPAGVGFF
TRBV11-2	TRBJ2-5	CASSSSPGPQETQYF
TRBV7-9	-	CASLEGTSYEQFF
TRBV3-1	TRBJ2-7	CASSQTGQGEQYF
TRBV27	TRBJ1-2	CASRGLTNYGYTF
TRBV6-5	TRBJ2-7	CASSYSAGPSYEQYF
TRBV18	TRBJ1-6	CASSPLAVNSPLHF
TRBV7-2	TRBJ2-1	CASSPSGGYYNEQFF
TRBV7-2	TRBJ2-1	CASSTRPAMDNNEQFF